The 17 T cell receptor beta chains given below trace back to one sample, sequenced in a study of tumor and adjacent non-tumor tissue in lung cancer. Three rounds of nested PCR, following a modified ARM-PCR protocol, produced the TCRbeta library. TCRdb redid the calling of the multiplex PCR reads with MiXCR, one entry per CDR3 protein. The sample has under 85,000 distinct CDR3 sequences, more than 65% seen once. No cell sorting was done before RNA was extracted from the tissue. Distant lung tissue was collected more than 3 cm away from the tumor edge. Input material: distant non-tumor lung tissue. These receptors came from a man in his sixties or seventies with non-small cell lung cancer.

On this clonotype itself: A junction end diverges from the germline sequence, so it may reflect a read error. The chain has TRBV6-1 and TRBJ2-1, with a weak D call TRBD2 (5 bases). Per the germline V gene, CDR1 is MNHNS and CDR2 is SASEGT. This CDR3 has 19 residues. The CDR3 loop reads CASSEPVGPGLLAYNEQFF. CDR3 coding DNA: TGTGCCAGTAGTGAACCGGTAGGGCCGGGGTTGCTCGCCTACAATGAGCAGTTCTTC.

This clonotype was recorded a few times. V usage is TRBV28 and J usage is TRBJ2-4; the D is unclear. V shed 0 bases and J shed 0 bases, with 6 bases lying between them. The CDR3 loop spans 15 amino acids. Germline-derived CDR1 and CDR2 are MDHEN and SYDVKM. Here the CDR3 reads CASSLWPLAKNIQYF. CDR3 coding DNA: TGTGCCAGCAGTTTATGGCCGCTAGCCAAAAACATTCAGTACTTC.

There are many counts of this clonotype. This CDR3 is CASSLFPGTALAYEQYF. The CDR3 DNA reads TGCGCCAGCAGCTTATTCCCGGGGACAGCCCTGGCCTACGAGCAGTACTTC. The chain has TRBV5-1 and TRBJ2-7, with TRBD1 identical over 7 bases. Per the germline V gene, CDR1 is SGHRS and CDR2 is YFSETQ. There are 17 residues in the CDR3. The V segment lost 2 bases and the J segment 2 bases; nucleotides outside the gene matches: 13. Filled out from reference TRBV5-1 and TRBJ2-7, the complete variable domain reads KAGVTQTPRYLIKTRGQQVTLSCSPISGHRSVSWYQQTPGQGLQFLFEYFSETQRNKGNFPGRFSGRQFSNSRSEMNVSTLELGDSALYLCASSLFPGTALAYEQYFGPGTRLTVT.

On this clonotype: The germline gene is not matched at one end of the junction; a read error may be the cause. The chain recombines TRBV5-4 with TRBJ2-1; D uncertain. Germline V gene data show CDR1 as SGHNT and CDR2 as YYREEE (reference sequence). This CDR3 spans 16 amino acids. Here the CDR3 reads CASSLVQENSYNEQFF. The CDR3 nucleotides read TGTGCCAGCAGCTTGGTTCAGGAAAACTCCTACAATGAACAGTTCTTC.

This clonotype has a single count. This chain links TRBV11-3 with TRBJ2-7; weak D call: TRBD2 (6 bases). CDR1 and CDR2 from the germline V gene are SGHNT and YENEEA. The CDR3 runs 14 residues. In DNA, the CDR3 is TGTATCAGCAGCTCAATGACGGGAGCCTACGAGCAGTACTTC. It yields the protein CISSSMTGAYEQYF.

The chain combines TRBV11-2 with TRBJ2-1; possible D gene TRBD2, 6 bases. Trimming pared 10 bases from V and 6 bases from J, leaving 28 bases between. Germline lookup yields CDR1 SGHAT and CDR2 FQNNGV. The length of the CDR3 is 17 residues. CDR3 nucleotides: TGTGCCATCAACACCTTGCTTGCGGGGACGTTTGTCAATGAGCAGTTCTTC. It translates to CAINTLLAGTFVNEQFF. The variable domain in full, with the rest retrieved from reference TRBV11-2 and TRBJ2-1, is EAGVAQSPRYKIIEKRQSVAFWCNPISGHATLYWYQQILGQGPKLLIQFQNNGVVDDSQLPKDRFSAERLKGVDSTLKIQPAKLEDSAVYLCAINTLLAGTFVNEQFFGPGTRLTVL.

About this clonotype: A read error may explain this, as a much larger clone is one base away. This rearrangement joins TRBV12-3 or TRBV12-4 to TRBJ1-1; D might be TRBD1 (6 bases). The CDR3 totals 13 residues. The CDR3 region is CASSFNRDTESFF. DNA for the CDR3: TGTGCCAGCAGTTTCAACAGGGACACTGAATCTTTCTTT.

As regards this clonotype: The conserved closing phenylalanine or tryptophan is absent in this CDR3, likely reflecting a read error. The limits of the CDR3 on the DNA are not certain, so only TCRdb's listed CDR3 is given. This chain links TRBV6-1 with TRBJ1-6. CDR1 is MNHNS and CDR2 is SASEGT in the germline V gene. Counting both end residues, the CDR3 totals 13 amino acids. The CDR3 sequence: CASRGHANSPLRI.

This clonotype was recorded at least ten times. In this CDR3 the conserved last residue, phenylalanine or tryptophan, is missing, so a read error is likely. The rearrangement links TRBV12-3 or TRBV12-4 to TRBJ2-5; TRBD2 matches at 9 bases. V lost 6 bases, J lost 5 bases, and 10 bases stayed unmatched. The CDR3 is 15 amino acids. The chain's CDR3 is CASRGIAGVVETQYL. CDR3 nucleotide sequence: TGTGCCAGCAGAGGGATAGCGGGAGTGGTGGAGACCCAGTACTTA.

With respect to this clonotype: At one boundary the junction diverges from the germline segment, which might be a read error. The chain joins TRBV10-3 to TRBJ2-3, with 7 bases fitting TRBD1. The germline CDR1 and CDR2 sequences are ENHRY and SYGVKD. The CDR3 extends over 15 amino acids. The CDR3: CAFSQTGDRTDTQYF. CDR3 bases: TGTGCCTTCAGTCAAACAGGGGACCGCACAGATACGCAGTATTTT.

Notes on this clonotype: The junction departs from the called germline gene at one end, perhaps through a read error. The chain has TRBV6-1 and TRBJ2-1; TRBD1 aligns across 7 bases. The CDR3 is 14 residues long. The germline V gene encodes CDR1 MNHNS and CDR2 SASEGT. This chain's CDR3 is CANSGTGELDERFF. As DNA, the CDR3 is TGTGCCAACAGTGGAACAGGGGAATTGGATGAGCGGTTCTTC.

V gene TRBV12-3 or TRBV12-4 combines with J gene TRBJ2-1; 8 bases are a match to TRBD2. This CDR3 is built from 18 residues. With V trimmed by 5 bases and J by 4 bases, 16 bases remained unmatched. CDR3 amino acids: CASSRSFSGVSVYNEQFF. In nucleotides, the CDR3 is TGTGCCAGCAGTCGTTCGTTTAGCGGGGTCAGTGTGTACAATGAGCAGTTCTTC.

This clonotype has a single count. The junction shows a germline mismatch at one end, possibly a read error. This chain connects TRBV29-1 to TRBJ2-5; D unclear. Germline lookup yields CDR1 SQVTM and CDR2 ANQGSEA. The CDR3 is made up of 13 amino acids. The CDR3 here is CSVANRLQESQYF. CDR3 nucleotide sequence: TGCAGCGTGGCCAACAGACTCCAAGAGTCCCAGTACTTC.

Concerning this clonotype: At one of its ends the junction is not consistent with the germline gene, which may arise from a read error. V usage is TRBV6-2 or TRBV6-3 and J usage is TRBJ2-2, with a tentative D call TRBD2 (5 bases). The CDR3 loop spans 13 amino acids. The germline gives CDR1 MNHEY, CDR2 SVGEGT. The CDR3 region has the DNA TGTGCCAGCAGCAGAATTAACATCGGGAAGCTGTTTTTT. Amino acid sequence: CASSRINIGKLFF.

On this clonotype: Just one base apart from a much larger clone, this may be a read error. This chain uses TRBV6-2 or TRBV6-3 with TRBJ1-1; D remains unclear. The CDR3 has 13 residues. Germline V gives CDR1 MNHEY, CDR2 SVGEGT. Here the CDR3 reads CASTETLKTEAFF. The CDR3 nucleotides read TGTGCCAGCACAGAGACGTTGAAGACTGAAGCTTTCTTT.

The CDR3 bases are TGCGGCACTGACAGGGATCGAGAGACCCAGTACTTC. Translated, it gives CGTDRDRETQYF. This chain joins TRBV29-1 and TRBJ2-5; the match to TRBD1 covers 7 bases. CDR1 SQVTM and CDR2 ANQGSEA come from the germline V gene. The CDR3 consists of 12 residues.

This clonotype was picked up a small number of times. A read error may produce the germline difference seen at one junction end. The chain employs TRBV28 and TRBJ2-7; tentatively, D is TRBD2 (5 bases). CDR1 is MDHEN, CDR2 SYDVKM, per germline. The CDR3 is made up of 15 amino acids. The CDR3 region is CVSSPRVQTTYEQYF. The CDR3 nucleotides are TGTGTCAGCAGCCCAAGGGTCCAGACTACCTACGAGCAGTACTTC.